The rows below give T cell receptor beta chains drawn from one sample of a study of vaccination and CD4 T cells after COVID-19. Using its own MiXCR run on the PCR reads, TCRdb lists one record per CDR3 protein. The data contain several thousand distinct CDR3 sequences, approximately 35% of them seen just once; the ten biggest clones take up 21%. No antigen is known for these receptors. The source material was CD4+ T cells from blood, cultured in vitro. The source is a human donor in good health. Both conserved end residues are part of each CDR3. A D gene is named only where the DNA matches it firmly. A row's size may be missing; if present it is once, few, many or a size class.

size,J,D,V,CDR3,DNA
few,TRBJ1-2,.,TRBV30,CAWSGSRSYYGYTF,TGTGCCTGGAGTGGTTCTAGAAGCTACTATGGCTACACCTTC
.,TRBJ2-3,TRBD2,TRBV19,CASSSGTFSTDTQYF,TGTGCCAGTTCTAGCGGAACCTTTAGCACAGATACGCAGTATTTT
.,TRBJ1-1,TRBD1,TRBV6-1,CASISRDRWVTEAFF,TGTGCCAGCATCAGTAGGGACAGGTGGGTCACTGAAGCTTTCTTT
few,TRBJ2-7,.,TRBV10-3,CAISEGRDSSYEQYF,TGTGCCATCAGTGAGGGGCGGGACAGCTCCTACGAGCAGTACTTC
few,TRBJ2-3,TRBD2,TRBV6-2/TRBV6-3,CASSYSSAGTSGNTDTQYF,TGTGCCAGCAGTTACTCGTCCGCCGGGACTAGCGGAAACACAGATACGCAGTATTTT
few,TRBJ1-3,.,TRBV6-1,CASSHLTVPSGNTIYF,TGTGCCAGCAGTCACCTGACAGTCCCTTCTGGAAACACCATATATTTT
few,TRBJ2-5,.,TRBV10-3,CAISAGTETQYF,TGTGCCATCAGTGCAGGGACCGAGACCCAGTACTTC
.,TRBJ2-6,.,TRBV7-7,CASSSGRGANVLTF,TGTGCTAGCAGCTCGGGGCGCGGGGCCAACGTCCTGACTTTC
.,TRBJ1-1,.,TRBV5-6,CASSLYTNEAFF,TGTGCCAGCAGCTTGTATACTAATGAAGCTTTCTTT
few,TRBJ1-6,.,TRBV4-2,CASSQDGAANSPLHF,TGTGCCAGCAGCCAAGACGGTGCGGCAAATTCACCCCTCCACTTT
once,TRBJ1-1,.,TRBV6-2/TRBV6-3,CASSPSLELEAFF,TGTGCCAGCAGCCCTTCTTTAGAACTTGAAGCTTTCTTT
few,TRBJ1-1,.,TRBV28,CASRIGRNTEAFF,TGTGCCAGCAGAATTGGACGGAACACTGAAGCTTTCTTT
medium-sized,TRBJ1-5,.,TRBV27,CASSPRVNQPQHF,TGTGCCAGCAGTCCAAGGGTTAATCAGCCCCAGCATTTT
.,TRBJ1-2,TRBD1,TRBV6-1,CASSQDRGNYGYTF,TGTGCCAGCAGTCAGGACAGGGGCAACTATGGCTACACCTTC
.,TRBJ1-1,.,TRBV19,CASNPGFGDKAFF,TGTGCCAGTAACCCCGGATTTGGGGATAAAGCTTTCTTT
.,TRBJ2-5,.,TRBV7-8,CASSPGPEETQYF,TGTGCCAGCAGCCCGGGTCCCGAAGAGACCCAGTACTTC
few,TRBJ2-5,.,TRBV7-3,CASSPTGLQETQYF,TGTGCCAGCAGCCCTACAGGGCTCCAAGAGACCCAGTACTTC
few,TRBJ2-7,.,TRBV7-9,CASRPTVYEQYF,TGTGCCAGCAGGCCGACGGTCTACGAGCAGTACTTC
.,TRBJ1-2,.,TRBV6-5,CASSYSMGAGYTF,TGTGCCAGCAGTTACTCGATGGGGGCTGGCTACACCTTC
large,TRBJ1-6,.,TRBV2,CASRGTGSPLHF,TGTGCCAGCAGGGGAACAGGCTCACCCCTCCACTTT
.,TRBJ2-3,TRBD2,TRBV28,CASRLAGSTADTQYF,TGTGCCAGCCGGTTAGCGGGAAGCACCGCAGATACGCAGTATTTT
.,TRBJ2-7,TRBD1,TRBV24-1,CATSRRQGSEQYF,TGTGCCACCAGTCGAAGACAGGGAAGCGAGCAGTACTTC
few,TRBJ2-3,TRBD2,TRBV7-2,CASRLSGGYTDTQYF,TGTGCCAGCAGACTAAGCGGGGGTTACACAGATACGCAGTATTTT
.,TRBJ2-6,.,TRBV6-2/TRBV6-3,CASSTGRSSGANVLTF,TGTGCCAGCAGCACGGGACGGAGCTCTGGGGCCAACGTCCTGACTTTC
few,TRBJ2-7,.,TRBV7-9,CASSSPGHSSF,TGTGCCAGCAGCTCACCGGGCCACTCCAGCTTC
.,TRBJ1-2,TRBD1,TRBV20-1,CSARDWQGAGYGYTF,TGCAGTGCTAGAGATTGGCAGGGGGCGGGCTATGGCTACACCTTC
few,TRBJ1-1,TRBD1,TRBV11-3,CASSLSVRGLRTEAFF,TGTGCCAGCAGCTTATCCGTCAGGGGGCTTCGAACTGAAGCTTTCTTT
.,TRBJ2-5,TRBD1,TRBV9,CASSGGGQGKETQYF,TGTGCCAGCAGCGGCGGGGGACAGGGGAAAGAGACCCAGTACTTC
.,TRBJ1-3,.,TRBV6-5,CASSYSAGAGNTIYF,TGTGCCAGCAGTTACTCAGCGGGGGCTGGAAACACCATATATTTT
few,TRBJ2-2,.,TRBV27,CASSLEFQGIGELFF,TGTGCCAGCAGCTTGGAATTCCAGGGAATCGGGGAGCTGTTTTTT
.,TRBJ1-5,TRBD1,TRBV24-1,CATSDSGTGEQPQHF,TGTGCCACCAGTGACTCCGGGACAGGGGAGCAGCCCCAGCATTTT
.,TRBJ1-2,.,TRBV11-2,CASSLGGNFVQGYTF,TGTGCCAGCAGCTTAGGAGGGAACTTCGTCCAGGGCTACACCTTC
once,TRBJ2-1,TRBD2,TRBV2,CASSETSGSGYEQFF,TGTGCCAGCAGCGAGACTAGCGGGAGCGGGTATGAGCAGTTCTTC
.,TRBJ2-1,.,TRBV20-1,CSARENGGQFF,TGCAGTGCTAGAGAGAACGGGGGTCAGTTCTTC
few,TRBJ1-1,.,TRBV2,CASSEDTGVEAFF,TGTGCCAGCAGTGAAGATACGGGGGTTGAAGCTTTCTTT
.,TRBJ2-3,.,TRBV20-1,CSAPDPLTSDTQYF,TGCAGTGCCCCGGACCCGCTAACATCAGATACGCAGTATTTT
.,TRBJ2-2,TRBD1,TRBV24-1,CATSDFRQGAGGELFF,TGTGCCACCAGTGATTTTAGGCAGGGGGCTGGCGGGGAGCTGTTTTTT
.,TRBJ2-7,.,TRBV6-1,CASSDPPAYEQYF,TGTGCCAGCAGTGACCCCCCCGCCTACGAGCAGTACTTC
.,TRBJ2-5,TRBD1,TRBV18,CASSPGTGGQETQYF,TGTGCCAGCTCCCCTGGGACAGGGGGTCAAGAGACCCAGTACTTC
medium-sized,TRBJ1-2,.,TRBV20-1,CSATLSGAGYGYTF,TGCAGTGCTACCTTGTCGGGGGCGGGCTATGGCTACACCTTC
.,TRBJ2-3,.,TRBV5-1,CASSLVTDTQYF,TGCGCCAGCAGCTTGGTTACAGATACGCAGTATTTT
.,TRBJ2-6,.,TRBV27,CASSFQAGPGANVLTF,TGTGCCAGCAGTTTTCAGGCAGGGCCTGGGGCCAACGTCCTGACTTTC
few,TRBJ1-1,TRBD1,TRBV10-3,CAIRVSGGEAFF,TGTGCCATCAGGGTATCAGGGGGTGAAGCTTTCTTT
few,TRBJ2-5,TRBD2,TRBV15,CATSRGGETQYF,TGTGCCACCAGCAGGGGAGGGGAGACCCAGTACTTC
.,TRBJ1-2,.,TRBV30,CAWTPSANYGYTF,TGTGCCTGGACTCCTAGCGCTAACTATGGCTACACCTTC
few,TRBJ2-7,.,TRBV7-9,CASVGSSYEQYF,TGTGCCAGCGTGGGGTCCAGCTACGAGCAGTACTTC